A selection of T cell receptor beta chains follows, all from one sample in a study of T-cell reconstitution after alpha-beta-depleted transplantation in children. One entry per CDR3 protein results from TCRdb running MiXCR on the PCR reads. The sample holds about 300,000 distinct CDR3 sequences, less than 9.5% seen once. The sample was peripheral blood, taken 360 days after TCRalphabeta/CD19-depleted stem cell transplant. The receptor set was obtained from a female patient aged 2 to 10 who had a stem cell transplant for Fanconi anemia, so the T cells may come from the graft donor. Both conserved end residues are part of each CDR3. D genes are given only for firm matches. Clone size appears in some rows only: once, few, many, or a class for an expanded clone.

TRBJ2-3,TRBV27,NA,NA,CASSFADPSTDTQYF,TGTGCCAGCAGTTTTGCGGACCCTAGCACAGATACGCAGTATTTT
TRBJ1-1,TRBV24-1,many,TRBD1,CATSDSTGVNTEAFF,TGTGCCACCAGTGATTCGACAGGGGTGAACACTGAAGCTTTCTTT
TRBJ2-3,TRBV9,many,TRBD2,CASSVEAGAPTQYF,TGTGCCAGCAGCGTAGAAGCGGGGGCGCCTACGCAGTATTTT
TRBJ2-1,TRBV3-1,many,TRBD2,CASSPDRGLAGGPYNEQFF,TGTGCCAGCAGCCCAGATCGGGGACTAGCGGGAGGGCCCTACAATGAGCAGTTCTTC
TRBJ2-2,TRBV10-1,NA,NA,CASSATVLGTGELFF,TGCGCCAGCAGCGCGACAGTACTCGGCACCGGGGAGCTGTTTTTT
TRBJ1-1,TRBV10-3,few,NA,CAISHPGATEAFF,TGTGCCATCAGTCATCCAGGGGCCACTGAAGCTTTCTTT
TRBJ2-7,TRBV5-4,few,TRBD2,CASSHPSGTSGIGEQYF,TGTGCCAGCAGCCATCCCAGCGGGACTAGCGGGATCGGAGAGCAGTACTTC
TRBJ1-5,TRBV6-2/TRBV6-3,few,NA,CASSRLYNQPQHF,TGTGCCAGCAGCCGGCTATACAATCAGCCCCAGCATTTT
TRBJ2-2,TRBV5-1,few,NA,CASSWGEWTGELFF,TGCGCCAGCAGTTGGGGGGAATGGACCGGGGAGCTGTTTTTT
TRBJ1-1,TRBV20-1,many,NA,CSATHSNTEAFF,TGCAGTGCTACACACAGCAACACTGAAGCTTTCTTT
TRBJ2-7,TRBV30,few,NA,CAWNPLNSGYEQYF,TGTGCCTGGAATCCGTTAAATAGCGGATACGAGCAGTACTTC